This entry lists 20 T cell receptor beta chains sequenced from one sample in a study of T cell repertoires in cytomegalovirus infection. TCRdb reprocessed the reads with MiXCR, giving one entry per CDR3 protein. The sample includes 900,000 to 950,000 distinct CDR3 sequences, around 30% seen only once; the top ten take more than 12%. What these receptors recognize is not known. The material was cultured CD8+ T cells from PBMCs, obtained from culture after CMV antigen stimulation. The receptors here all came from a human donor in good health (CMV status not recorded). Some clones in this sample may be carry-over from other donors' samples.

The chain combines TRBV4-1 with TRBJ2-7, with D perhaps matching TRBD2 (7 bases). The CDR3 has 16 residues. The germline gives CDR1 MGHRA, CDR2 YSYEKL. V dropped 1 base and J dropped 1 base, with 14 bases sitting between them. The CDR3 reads CASSQGGGRGSYEQYF. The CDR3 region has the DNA TGCGCCAGCAGCCAAGGCGGGGGCAGGGGATCCTACGAGCAGTACTTC.

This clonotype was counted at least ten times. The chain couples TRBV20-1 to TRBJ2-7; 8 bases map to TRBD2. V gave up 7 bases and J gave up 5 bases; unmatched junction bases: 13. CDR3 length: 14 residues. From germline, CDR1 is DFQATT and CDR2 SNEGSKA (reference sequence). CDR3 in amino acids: CSVLRRAGGNEQYF. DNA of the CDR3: TGCAGTGTCCTTCGTCGGGCGGGAGGAAACGAGCAGTACTTC.

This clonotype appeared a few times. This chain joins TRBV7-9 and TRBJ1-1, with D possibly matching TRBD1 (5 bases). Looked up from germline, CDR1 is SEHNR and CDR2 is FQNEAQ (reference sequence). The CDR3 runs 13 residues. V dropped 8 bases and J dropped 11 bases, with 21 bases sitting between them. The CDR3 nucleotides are TGTGCCAGCTCCTTAGAAAAAAACAGGAATGCTTTCTTT. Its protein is CASSLEKNRNAFF.

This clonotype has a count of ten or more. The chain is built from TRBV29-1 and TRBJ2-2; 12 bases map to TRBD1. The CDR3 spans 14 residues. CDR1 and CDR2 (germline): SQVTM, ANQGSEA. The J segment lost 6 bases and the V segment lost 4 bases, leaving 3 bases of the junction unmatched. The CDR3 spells CSVGGTGGPGELFF. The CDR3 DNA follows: TGCAGCGTTGGGGGGACAGGGGGCCCCGGGGAGCTGTTTTTT.

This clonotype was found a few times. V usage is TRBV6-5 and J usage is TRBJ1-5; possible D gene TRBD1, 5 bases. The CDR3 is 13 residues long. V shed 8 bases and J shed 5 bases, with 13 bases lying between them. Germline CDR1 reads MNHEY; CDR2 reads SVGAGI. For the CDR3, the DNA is TGTGCCAGCGGGGCAGCCCAGTATCAGCCCCAGCATTTT. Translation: CASGAAQYQPQHF.

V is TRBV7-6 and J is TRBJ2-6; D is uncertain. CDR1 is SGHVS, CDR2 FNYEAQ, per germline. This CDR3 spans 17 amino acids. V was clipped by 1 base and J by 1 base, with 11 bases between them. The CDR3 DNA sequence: TGTGCCAGCAGCTTAGGTACGAGGTCTTCTGGGGCCAACGTCCTGACTTTC. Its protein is CASSLGTRSSGANVLTF. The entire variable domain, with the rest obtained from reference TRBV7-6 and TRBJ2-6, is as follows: GAGVSQSPRYKVTKRGQDVALRCDPISGHVSLYWYRQALGQGPEFLTYFNYEAQQDKSGLPNDRFSAERPEGSISTLTIQRTEQRDSAMYRCASSLGTRSSGANVLTFGAGSRLTVL.

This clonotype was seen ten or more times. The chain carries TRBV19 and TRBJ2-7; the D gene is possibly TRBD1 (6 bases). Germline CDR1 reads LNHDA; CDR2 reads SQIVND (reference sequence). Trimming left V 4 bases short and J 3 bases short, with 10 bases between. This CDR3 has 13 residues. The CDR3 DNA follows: TGTGCCAGTAGTACAGGGGCGGGCTACGAGCAGTACTTC. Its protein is CASSTGAGYEQYF.

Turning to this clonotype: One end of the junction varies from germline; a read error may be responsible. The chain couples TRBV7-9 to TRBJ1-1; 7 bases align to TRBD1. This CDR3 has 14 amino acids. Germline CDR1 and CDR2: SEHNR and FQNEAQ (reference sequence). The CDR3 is CVSSHIQGRSEAFF. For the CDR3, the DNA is TGTGTCAGCAGTCATATACAGGGGAGGAGTGAAGCTTTCTTT.

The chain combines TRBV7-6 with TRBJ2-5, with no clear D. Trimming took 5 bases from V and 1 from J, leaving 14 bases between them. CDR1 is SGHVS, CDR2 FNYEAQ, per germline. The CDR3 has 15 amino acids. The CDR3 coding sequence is TGTGCCAGCAGCCATCTTGAACCGGGCCAAGAGACCCAGTACTTC. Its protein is CASSHLEPGQETQYF.

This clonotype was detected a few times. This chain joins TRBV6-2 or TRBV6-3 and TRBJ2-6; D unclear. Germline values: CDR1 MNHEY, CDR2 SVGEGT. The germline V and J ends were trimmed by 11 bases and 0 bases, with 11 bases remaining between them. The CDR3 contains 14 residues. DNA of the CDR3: TGTGCCGGATCGGAAAACTCTGGGGCCAACGTCCTGACTTTC. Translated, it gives CAGSENSGANVLTF.

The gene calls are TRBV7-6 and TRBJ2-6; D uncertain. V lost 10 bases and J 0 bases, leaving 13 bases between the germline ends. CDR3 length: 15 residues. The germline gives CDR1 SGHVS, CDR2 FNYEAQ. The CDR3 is CATLPILSGANVLTF. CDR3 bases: TGTGCCACCTTGCCCATCCTCTCTGGGGCCAACGTCCTGACTTTC.

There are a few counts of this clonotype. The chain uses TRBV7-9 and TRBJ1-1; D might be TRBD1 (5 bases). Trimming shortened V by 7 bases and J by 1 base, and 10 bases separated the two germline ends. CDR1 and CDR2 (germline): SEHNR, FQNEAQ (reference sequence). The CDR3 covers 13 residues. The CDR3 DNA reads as TGTGCCAGCACAGGGCGATGGAACACTGAAGCTTTCTTT. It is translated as CASTGRWNTEAFF.

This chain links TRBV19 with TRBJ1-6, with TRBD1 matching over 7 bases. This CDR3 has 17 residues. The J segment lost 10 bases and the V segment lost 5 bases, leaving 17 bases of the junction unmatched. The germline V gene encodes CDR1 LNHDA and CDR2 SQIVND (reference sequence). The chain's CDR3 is CASSGRTGTTLLSPLHF. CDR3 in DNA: TGTGCCAGTAGTGGCCGGACAGGAACTACACTATTATCACCCCTCCACTTT.

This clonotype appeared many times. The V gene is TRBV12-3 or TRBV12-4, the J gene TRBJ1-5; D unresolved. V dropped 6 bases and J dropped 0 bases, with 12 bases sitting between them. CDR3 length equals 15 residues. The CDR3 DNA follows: TGTGCCAGCAGAGCCACTAGGAATAGCAATCAGCCCCAGCATTTT. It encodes CASRATRNSNQPQHF.

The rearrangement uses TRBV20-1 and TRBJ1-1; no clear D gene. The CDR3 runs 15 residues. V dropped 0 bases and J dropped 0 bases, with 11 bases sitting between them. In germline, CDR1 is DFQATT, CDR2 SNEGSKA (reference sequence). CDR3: CSARDPLKMNTEAFF. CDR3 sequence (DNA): TGCAGTGCTAGAGACCCCCTTAAAATGAACACTGAAGCTTTCTTT.

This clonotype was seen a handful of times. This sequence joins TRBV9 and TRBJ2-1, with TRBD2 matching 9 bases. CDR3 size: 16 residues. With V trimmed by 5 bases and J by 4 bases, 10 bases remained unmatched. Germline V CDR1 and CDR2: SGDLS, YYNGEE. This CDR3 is CASREASGAGYNEQFF. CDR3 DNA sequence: TGTGCCAGCAGAGAGGCTAGCGGGGCCGGGTACAATGAGCAGTTCTTC.

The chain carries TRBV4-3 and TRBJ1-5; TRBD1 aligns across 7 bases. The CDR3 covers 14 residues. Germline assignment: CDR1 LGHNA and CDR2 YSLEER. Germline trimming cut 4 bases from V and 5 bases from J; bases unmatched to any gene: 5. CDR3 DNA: TGCGCCAGCAGCCTAGGGACAGATTATCAGCCCCAGCATTTT. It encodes CASSLGTDYQPQHF.

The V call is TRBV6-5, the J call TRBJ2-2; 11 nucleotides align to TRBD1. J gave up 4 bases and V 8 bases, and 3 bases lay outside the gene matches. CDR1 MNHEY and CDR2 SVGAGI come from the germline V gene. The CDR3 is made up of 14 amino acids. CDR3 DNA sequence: TGTGCCAGCCGGACAGGGGGCGGCACCGGGGAGCTGTTTTTT. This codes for CASRTGGGTGELFF.

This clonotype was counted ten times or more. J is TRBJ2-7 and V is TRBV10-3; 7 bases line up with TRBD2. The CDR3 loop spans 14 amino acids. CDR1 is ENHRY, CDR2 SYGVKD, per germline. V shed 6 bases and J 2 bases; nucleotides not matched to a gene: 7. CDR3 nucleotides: TGTGCCATCAGCTGGCCCGGGACTACCTACGAGCAGTACTTC. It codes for CAISWPGTTYEQYF.

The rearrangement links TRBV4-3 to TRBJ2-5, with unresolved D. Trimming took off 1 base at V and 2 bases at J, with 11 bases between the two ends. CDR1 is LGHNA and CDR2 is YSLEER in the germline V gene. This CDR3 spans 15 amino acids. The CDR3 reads CASSQVWRIQETQYF. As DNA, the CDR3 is TGCGCCAGCAGCCAAGTTTGGCGGATACAAGAGACCCAGTACTTC.